This record looks at one T cell receptor beta chain sequence and its context. This sample stems from a study of blood T cell repertoires in COVID-19. At the level of the study: Material from acute and convalescent COVID-19 was sourced from the United States, Italy and Spain. In each case, the material was cDNA or gDNA derived from T cells, B-cell-depleted T cells, or PBMCs.

This CDR3 region has 14 residues. Germline CDR1 reads SGHNT; CDR2 reads YYREEE (reference sequence). The V segment lost 4 bases and the J segment 1 base; nucleotides outside the gene matches: 3. Per the original data handling: Estimation of nucleated cell counts relied on the amplification of reference gene primers. The repertoire was sequenced with immunoSEQ multiplex PCR; TCRdb's copy has only in-frame clones and lacks some. V and J calls and clone size are given by that table; D and trimming were obtained from the DNA. The profile shows 99,000 or so clones, about 83% of them singletons. The source is a man in his 70s with active or convalescent COVID-19. The chain combines TRBV5-4 with TRBJ1-1, with TRBD1 identical over 8 bases. The sample comprised peripheral blood. The CDR3 region has the DNA TGTGCCAGCAGCCGGGGACAGGAGAACACTGAAGCTTTCTTT. Protein product: CASSRGQENTEAFF. Full variable domain (outside the CDR3, taken from reference TRBV5-4 and TRBJ1-1): ETGVTQSPTHLIKTRGQQVTLRCSSQSGHNTVSWYQQALGQGPQFIFQYYREEENGRGNFPPRFSGLQFPNYSSELNVNALELDDSALYLCASSRGQENTEAFFGQGTRLTVV.